Below, 15 T cell receptor beta chains from the same sample are listed, as sequenced in a study of cytomegalovirus exposure and HLA in healthy donors. Amplification used 60 Vbeta primers and 13 Jbeta primers. Data came from immunoSEQ multiplex PCR; TCRdb stores just in-frame clones and leaves some out. The repertoire has over 90,000 clones, around two thirds of them found once; the top ten carry under 3.5%. Source material: PBMCs. These receptors were collected from a woman aged 45-59 years in good health and CMV-seronegative.

The CDR3 reads CASSESNGGQFF. The CDR3, as DNA: TGCGCCAGCAGTGAGTCAAACGGGGGGCAGTTCTTC. The chain has TRBV10-1 and TRBJ2-1; the D gene is possibly TRBD2 (6 bases). This CDR3 is built from 12 residues. V was clipped by 0 bases and J by 12 bases, with 9 bases between them. Germline V gives CDR1 WNHNN, CDR2 SYGVQD (reference sequence).

CDR3 region: CASSLQRGAGDTDTQYF. CDR3 nucleotide sequence: TGCGCCAGCAGCTTGCAGCGTGGAGCGGGGGACACAGATACGCAGTATTTT. The V gene is TRBV5-1, the J gene TRBJ2-3, with 8 bases lining up with TRBD2. The CDR3 loop spans 17 amino acids. Germline V CDR1 and CDR2: SGHRS, YFSETQ. V shed 1 base, J shed 2 bases, and the junction held 9 bases outside the gene matches. The full variable domain, its missing parts supplied by reference TRBV5-1 and TRBJ2-3, is KAGVTQTPRYLIKTRGQQVTLSCSPISGHRSVSWYQQTPGQGLQFLFEYFSETQRNKGNFPGRFSGRQFSNSRSEMNVSTLELGDSALYLCASSLQRGAGDTDTQYFGPGTRLTVL.

The chain combines TRBV10-3 with TRBJ2-7, with D maybe TRBD2 (6 bases). Trimming removed 5 bases at V and 0 bases at J, with 8 bases between. The CDR3 has 13 amino acids. The germline V gene has CDR1 ENHRY and CDR2 SYGVKD. CDR3 protein: CAISPGGSYEQYF. The CDR3 coding sequence is TGTGCCATCAGTCCCGGGGGCTCCTACGAGCAGTACTTC.

The J gene is TRBJ2-3, the V gene TRBV29-1; TRBD2 matches at 7 bases. This CDR3 has 15 amino acids. Germline CDR1 is SQVTM and CDR2 is ANQGSEA. V lost 3 bases and J lost 3; bases outside the gene matches: 9. For the CDR3, the DNA is TGCAGCGTTGAGTGGCTAGCGGAGAGGACAGATACGCAGTATTTT. Translation gives CSVEWLAERTDTQYF.

The chain uses TRBV7-9 and TRBJ2-1; 10 bases fit TRBD2. CDR3 size: 14 residues. The ends lost 5 bases at V and 8 bases at J; junction bases unmatched: 6. Germline-derived CDR1 and CDR2 are SEHNR and FQNEAQ (reference sequence). This CDR3 reads CASSLSGGYYEQFF. The CDR3 DNA reads as TGTGCCAGCAGCCTTAGCGGGGGGTATTATGAGCAGTTCTTC.

This sequence joins TRBV7-9 and TRBJ2-1; no clear D gene. Germline V gives CDR1 SEHNR, CDR2 FQNEAQ (reference sequence). The CDR3 contains 16 residues. V was cut by 4 bases and J by 6 bases, with 19 bases left in between. As DNA, the CDR3 is TGTGCCAGCAGCTCCCTAGTTGGATTGATAGGCAATGAGCAGTTCTTC. This sequence encodes CASSSLVGLIGNEQFF.

This chain connects TRBV6-5 to TRBJ2-5; D is undetermined. Germline V gives CDR1 MNHEY, CDR2 SVGAGI. The CDR3 length is 13 residues. The germline V and J ends were trimmed by 2 bases and 5 bases, with 9 bases remaining between them. The DNA of the CDR3 is TGTGCCAGCAGTTACCTGTCCCTCGAGACCCAGTACTTC. Amino acids: CASSYLSLETQYF.

J is TRBJ2-7 and V is TRBV4-2, with 7 bases matching TRBD2. Germline CDR1 and CDR2: LGHNA and YNFKEQ. The ends lost 5 bases at V and 0 bases at J; junction bases unmatched: 10. The CDR3 extends over 16 amino acids. The CDR3 DNA follows: TGTGCCAGCAGCAACTTACTAGCGCGTAGCTCCTACGAGCAGTACTTC. Translating gives CASSNLLARSSYEQYF.

The gene calls are TRBV15 and TRBJ2-7; TRBD2 aligns across 16 bases. CDR1 LNHNV and CDR2 YYDKDF come from the germline V gene (reference sequence). Trimming at V came to 3 bases and at J to 3 bases, leaving 8 bases not matched to a gene. The CDR3 length is 18 residues. The CDR3 region has the DNA TGTGCCACCAGCAGTGTCCCGGGACTAGCGGGGGGGCTCTACGAGCAGTACTTC. It yields the protein CATSSVPGLAGGLYEQYF.

The genes are TRBV4-2 and TRBJ2-2, with 9 bases matching TRBD2. Germline V lookup: CDR1 LGHNA, CDR2 YNFKEQ. The V and J ends lost 5 bases and 6 bases, in that order; junction bases with no gene match: 4. The CDR3 is 14 amino acids. CDR3: CASSASGTSGELFF. In nucleotides, the CDR3 is TGTGCCAGCAGCGCTAGCGGGACGTCCGGGGAGCTGTTTTTT.

V and J are TRBV2 and TRBJ2-1; 8 positions agree with TRBD2. Germline values: CDR1 SNHLY, CDR2 FYNNEI. The J segment lost 2 bases and the V segment lost 4 bases, leaving 1 base of the junction unmatched. The CDR3 contains 14 residues. The CDR3 is CASSALAAYNEQFF. The CDR3 DNA sequence: TGTGCCAGCAGTGCACTAGCGGCCTACAATGAGCAGTTCTTC.

J is TRBJ2-7 and V is TRBV4-1; possibly TRBD2 for D (6 bases). Germline CDR1 reads MGHRA; CDR2 reads YSYEKL. There are 17 residues in the CDR3. V shed 0 bases and J shed 3 bases, with 18 bases lying between them. CDR3 nucleotides: TGCGCCAGCAGCCAAGACCTAGCGAGGATTGGAATCTACGAGCAGTACTTC. Amino acids: CASSQDLARIGIYEQYF.

The chain is built from TRBV19 and TRBJ1-3; D gene unclear. CDR3 length: 12 amino acids. V was cut by 5 bases and J by 4 bases, with 6 bases left in between. The V gene's germline CDR1 is LNHDA and CDR2 SQIVND (reference sequence). This CDR3 is CASSPLGNTIYF. The CDR3 DNA reads TGTGCCAGTAGTCCCCTAGGAAACACCATATATTTT.

The chain has TRBV11-3 and TRBJ2-7; 7 positions match TRBD2. The CDR3 runs to 12 residues. V gave up 4 bases and J gave up 12 bases; unmatched junction bases: 9. The germline CDR1 and CDR2 sequences are SGHNT and YENEEA. CDR3 nucleotides: TGTGCCAGCAGCTCCTTGGGGCTAGCGGCGTACTTC. It specifies CASSSLGLAAYF.

The rearrangement joins TRBV5-1 to TRBJ1-1; D possibly corresponds to TRBD1 (5 bases). Trimming removed 7 bases at V and 1 base at J, with 14 bases between. Germline V gives CDR1 SGHRS, CDR2 YFSETQ. The CDR3 has 14 residues. The CDR3 loop is CASGNDGQNTEAFF. As DNA, the CDR3 is TGCGCCAGCGGCAATGATGGACAGAACACTGAAGCTTTCTTT.